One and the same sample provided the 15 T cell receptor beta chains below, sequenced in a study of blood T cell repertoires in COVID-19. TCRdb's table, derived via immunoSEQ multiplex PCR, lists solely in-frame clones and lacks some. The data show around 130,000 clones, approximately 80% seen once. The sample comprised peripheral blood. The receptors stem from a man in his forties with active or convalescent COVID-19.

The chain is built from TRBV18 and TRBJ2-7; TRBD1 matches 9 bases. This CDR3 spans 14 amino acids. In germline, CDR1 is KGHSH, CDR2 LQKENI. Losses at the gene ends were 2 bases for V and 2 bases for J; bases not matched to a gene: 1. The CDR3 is CASSPGTGTYEQYF. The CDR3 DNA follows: TGTGCCAGCTCACCAGGGACAGGGACCTACGAGCAGTACTTC.

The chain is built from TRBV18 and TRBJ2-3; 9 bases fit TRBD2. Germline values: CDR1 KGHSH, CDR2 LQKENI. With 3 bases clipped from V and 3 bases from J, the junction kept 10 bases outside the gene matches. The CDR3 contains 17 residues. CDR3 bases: TGTGCCAGCTCACCCGCGGGTAGCGGGGGAAGTACAGATACGCAGTATTTT. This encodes CASSPAGSGGSTDTQYF.

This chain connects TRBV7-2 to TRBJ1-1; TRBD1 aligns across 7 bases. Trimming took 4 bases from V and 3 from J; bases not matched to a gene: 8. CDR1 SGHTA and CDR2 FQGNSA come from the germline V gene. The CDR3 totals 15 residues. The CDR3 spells CASSSFKTGYTEAFF. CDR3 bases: TGTGCCAGCAGCTCCTTCAAGACAGGGTACACTGAAGCTTTCTTT.

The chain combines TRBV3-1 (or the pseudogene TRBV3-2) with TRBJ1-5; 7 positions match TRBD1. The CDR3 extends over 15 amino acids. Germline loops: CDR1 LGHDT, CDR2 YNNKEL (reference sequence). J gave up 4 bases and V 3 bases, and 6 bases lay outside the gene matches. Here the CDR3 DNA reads TGTGCCAGCAGCCAGGGTACAGGGGCGAATCAGCCCCAGCATTTT. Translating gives CASSQGTGANQPQHF.

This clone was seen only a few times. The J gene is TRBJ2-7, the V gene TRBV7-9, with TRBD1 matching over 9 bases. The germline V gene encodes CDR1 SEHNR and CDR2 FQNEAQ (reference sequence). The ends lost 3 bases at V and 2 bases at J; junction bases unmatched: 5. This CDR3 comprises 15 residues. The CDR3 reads CASSFLGQGTYEQYF. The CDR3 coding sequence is TGTGCCAGCAGCTTCTTGGGACAGGGTACCTACGAGCAGTACTTC.

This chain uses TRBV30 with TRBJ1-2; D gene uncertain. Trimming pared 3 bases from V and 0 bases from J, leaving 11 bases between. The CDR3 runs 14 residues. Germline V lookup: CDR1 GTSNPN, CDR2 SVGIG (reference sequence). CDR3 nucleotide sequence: TGTGCCTGGAGGACCGGCGGGGCTAACTATGGCTACACCTTC. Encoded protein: CAWRTGGANYGYTF. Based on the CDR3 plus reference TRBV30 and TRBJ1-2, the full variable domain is SQTIHQWPATLVQPVGSPLSLECTVEGTSNPNLYWYRQAAGRGLQLLFYSVGIGQISSEVPQNLSASRPQDRQFILSSKKLLLSDSGFYLCAWRTGGANYGYTFGSGTRLTVV.

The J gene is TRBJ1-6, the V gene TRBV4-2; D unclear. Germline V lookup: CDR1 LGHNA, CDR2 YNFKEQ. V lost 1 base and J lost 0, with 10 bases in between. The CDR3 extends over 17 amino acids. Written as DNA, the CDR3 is TGTGCCAGCAGCCAAGGGGCAGAATACTCCTATAATTCACCCCTCCACTTT. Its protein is CASSQGAEYSYNSPLHF.

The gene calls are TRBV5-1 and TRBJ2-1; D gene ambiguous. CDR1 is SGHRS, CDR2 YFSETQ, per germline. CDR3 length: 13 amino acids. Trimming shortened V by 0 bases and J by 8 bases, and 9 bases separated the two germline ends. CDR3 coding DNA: TGCGCCAGCAGCTTGGGGTTTCGGGATGAGCAGTTCTTC. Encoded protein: CASSLGFRDEQFF.

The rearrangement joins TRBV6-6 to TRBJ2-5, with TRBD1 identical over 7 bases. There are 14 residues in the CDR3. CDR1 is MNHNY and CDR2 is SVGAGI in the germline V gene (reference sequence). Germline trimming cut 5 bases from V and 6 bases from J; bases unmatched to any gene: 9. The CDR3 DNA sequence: TGTGCCAGCAGTCCTCCGACAGGGATGAAGACCCAGTACTTC. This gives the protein CASSPPTGMKTQYF.

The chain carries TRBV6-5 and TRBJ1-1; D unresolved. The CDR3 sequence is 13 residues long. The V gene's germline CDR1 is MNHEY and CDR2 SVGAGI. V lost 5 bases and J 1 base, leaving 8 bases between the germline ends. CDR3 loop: CASSKRENTEAFF. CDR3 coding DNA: TGTGCCAGCAGTAAGAGGGAGAACACTGAAGCTTTCTTT.

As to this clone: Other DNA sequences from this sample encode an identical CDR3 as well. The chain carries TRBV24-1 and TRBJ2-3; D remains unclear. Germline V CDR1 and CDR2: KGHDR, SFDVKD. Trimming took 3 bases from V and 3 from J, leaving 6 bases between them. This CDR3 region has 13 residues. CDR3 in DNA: TGTGCCACCAGTGATGCCGGGACAGATACGCAGTATTTT. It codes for CATSDAGTDTQYF.

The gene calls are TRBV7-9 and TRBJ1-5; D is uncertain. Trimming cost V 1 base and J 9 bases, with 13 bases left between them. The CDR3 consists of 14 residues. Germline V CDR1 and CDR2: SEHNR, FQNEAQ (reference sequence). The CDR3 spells CASSLDSASGPQHF. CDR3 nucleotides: TGTGCCAGCAGCTTAGATAGTGCCTCGGGGCCCCAGCATTTT.

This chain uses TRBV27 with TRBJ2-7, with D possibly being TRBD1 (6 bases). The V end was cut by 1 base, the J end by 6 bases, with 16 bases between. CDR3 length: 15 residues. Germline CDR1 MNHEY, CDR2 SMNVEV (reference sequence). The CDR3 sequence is CASSLLGQGSAEQYF. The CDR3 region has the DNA TGTGCCAGCAGTTTATTAGGGCAGGGGAGTGCCGAGCAGTACTTC.

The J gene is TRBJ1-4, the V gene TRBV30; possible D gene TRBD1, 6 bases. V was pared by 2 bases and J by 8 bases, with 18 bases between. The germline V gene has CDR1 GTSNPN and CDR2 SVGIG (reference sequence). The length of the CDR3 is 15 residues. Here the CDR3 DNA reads TGTGCCTGGAGTCCCTCGAGGACAGTGGCCGAAAAACTGTTTTTT. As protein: CAWSPSRTVAEKLFF.

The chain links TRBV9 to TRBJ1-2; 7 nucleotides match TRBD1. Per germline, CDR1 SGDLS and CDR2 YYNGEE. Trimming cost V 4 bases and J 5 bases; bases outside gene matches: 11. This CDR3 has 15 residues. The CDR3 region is CASSPQGQTRYGYTF. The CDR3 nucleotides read TGTGCCAGCAGCCCGCAGGGACAGACGCGTTATGGCTACACCTTC.